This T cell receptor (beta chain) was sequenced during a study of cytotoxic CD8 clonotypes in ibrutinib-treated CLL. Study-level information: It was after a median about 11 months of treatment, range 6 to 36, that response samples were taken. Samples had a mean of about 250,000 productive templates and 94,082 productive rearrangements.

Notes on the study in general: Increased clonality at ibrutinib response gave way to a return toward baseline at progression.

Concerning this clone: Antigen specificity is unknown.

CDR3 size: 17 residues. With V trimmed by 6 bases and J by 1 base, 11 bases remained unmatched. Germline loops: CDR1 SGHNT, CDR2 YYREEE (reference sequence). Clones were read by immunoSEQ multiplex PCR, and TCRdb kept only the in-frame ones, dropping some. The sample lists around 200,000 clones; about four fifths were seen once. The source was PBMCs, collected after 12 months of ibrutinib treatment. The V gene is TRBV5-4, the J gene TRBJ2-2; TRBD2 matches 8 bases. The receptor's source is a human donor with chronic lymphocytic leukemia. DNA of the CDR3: TGTGCCAGCACCGACGCCCCGGGGGGGCTGAACACCGGGGAGCTGTTTTTT. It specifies CASTDAPGGLNTGELFF.